This record looks at one T cell receptor (beta chain) sequence and its context. Its matching antigen is unknown. TCRdb reprocessed the 5' RACE reads via MiXCR and lists one record per CDR3 protein. The table shows hundreds of thousands of distinct CDR3 sequences, with about 12% occurring only once. This specimen comes from a study of T cells after yellow fever vaccination. Findings and limits, study-wide: Clonotypes appearing in both CD4 and CD8 compartments existed, and their share was small. A weaker but faster secondary response was observed, peaking on day 5 versus 15.

The sample consisted of CD4+ T cells sorted from PBMCs, taken 15 days after the yellow fever booster vaccination. This receptor was obtained from a man aged 18 to 35 who received the YFV17D yellow fever vaccine.

The chain's CDR3 is CATLTGFGELFF. In nucleotides, the CDR3 is TGTGCCACTTTGACAGGGTTCGGGGAGCTGTTTTTT. The chain combines TRBV28 with TRBJ2-2, with 7 positions matching TRBD1. The V gene end was trimmed by 10 bases and the J gene end by 7 bases; junction bases not matched to a gene: 6. Germline assignment: CDR1 MDHEN and CDR2 SYDVKM. The CDR3 has 12 amino acids.